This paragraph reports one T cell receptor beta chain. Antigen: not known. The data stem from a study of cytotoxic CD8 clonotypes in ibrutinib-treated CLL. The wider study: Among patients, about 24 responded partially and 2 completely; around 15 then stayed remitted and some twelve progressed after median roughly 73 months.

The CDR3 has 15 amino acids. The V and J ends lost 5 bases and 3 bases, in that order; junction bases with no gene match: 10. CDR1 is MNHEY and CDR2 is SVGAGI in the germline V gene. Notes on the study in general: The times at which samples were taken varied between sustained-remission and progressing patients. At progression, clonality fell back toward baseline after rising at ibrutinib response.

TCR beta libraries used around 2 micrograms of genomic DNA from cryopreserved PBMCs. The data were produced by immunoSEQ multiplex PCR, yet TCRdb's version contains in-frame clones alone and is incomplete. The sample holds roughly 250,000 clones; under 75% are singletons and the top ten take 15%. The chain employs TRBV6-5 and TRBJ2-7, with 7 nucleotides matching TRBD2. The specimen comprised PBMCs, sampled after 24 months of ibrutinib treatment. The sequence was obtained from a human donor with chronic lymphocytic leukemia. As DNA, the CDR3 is TGTGCCAGCAGTCCTGCGGGAGACCCCCTCTACGAGCAGTACTTC. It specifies CASSPAGDPLYEQYF.